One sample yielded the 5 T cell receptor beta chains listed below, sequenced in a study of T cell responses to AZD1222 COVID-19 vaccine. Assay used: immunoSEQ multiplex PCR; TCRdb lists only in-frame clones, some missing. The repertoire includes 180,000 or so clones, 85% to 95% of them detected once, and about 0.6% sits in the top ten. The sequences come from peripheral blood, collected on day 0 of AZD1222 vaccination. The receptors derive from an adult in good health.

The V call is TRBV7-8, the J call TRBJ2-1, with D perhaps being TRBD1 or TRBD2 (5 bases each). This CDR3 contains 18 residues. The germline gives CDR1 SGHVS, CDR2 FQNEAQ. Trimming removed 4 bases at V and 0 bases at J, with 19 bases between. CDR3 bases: TGTGCCAGCAGCTCATATAAGGGACGGAAGAGCTCCTACAATGAGCAGTTCTTC. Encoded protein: CASSSYKGRKSSYNEQFF.

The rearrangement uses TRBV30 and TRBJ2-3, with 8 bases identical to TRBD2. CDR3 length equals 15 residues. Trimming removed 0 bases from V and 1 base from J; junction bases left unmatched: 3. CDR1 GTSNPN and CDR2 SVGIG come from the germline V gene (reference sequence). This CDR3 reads CAWSVPGGGTDTQYF. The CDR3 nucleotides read TGTGCCTGGAGTGTGCCGGGGGGGGGCACAGATACGCAGTATTTT. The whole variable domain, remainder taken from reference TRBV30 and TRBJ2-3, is SQTIHQWPATLVQPVGSPLSLECTVEGTSNPNLYWYRQAAGRGLQLLFYSVGIGQISSEVPQNLSASRPQDRQFILSSKKLLLSDSGFYLCAWSVPGGGTDTQYFGPGTRLTVL.

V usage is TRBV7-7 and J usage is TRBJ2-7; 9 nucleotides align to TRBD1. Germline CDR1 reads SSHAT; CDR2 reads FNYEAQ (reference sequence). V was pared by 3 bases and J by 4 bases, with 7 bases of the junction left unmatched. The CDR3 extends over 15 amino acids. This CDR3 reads CASSFGQGKSYEQYF. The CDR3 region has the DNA TGTGCCAGCAGCTTCGGACAGGGGAAATCTTACGAGCAGTACTTC.

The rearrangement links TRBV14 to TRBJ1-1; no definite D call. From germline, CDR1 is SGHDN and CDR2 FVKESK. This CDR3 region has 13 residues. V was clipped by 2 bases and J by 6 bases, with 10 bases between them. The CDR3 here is CASSQLGGSEAFF. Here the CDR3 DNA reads TGTGCCAGCAGCCAACTCGGCGGATCTGAAGCTTTCTTT. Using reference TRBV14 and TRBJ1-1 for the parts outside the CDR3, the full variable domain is EAGVTQFPSHSVIEKGQTVTLRCDPISGHDNLYWYRRVMGKEIKFLLHFVKESKQDESGMPNNRFLAERTGGTYSTLKVQPAELEDSGVYFCASSQLGGSEAFFGQGTRLTVV.

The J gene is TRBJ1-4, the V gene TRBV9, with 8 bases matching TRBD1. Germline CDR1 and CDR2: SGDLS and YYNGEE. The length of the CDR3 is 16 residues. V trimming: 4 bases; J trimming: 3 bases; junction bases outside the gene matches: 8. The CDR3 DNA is TGTGCCAGCAGCCCGGGACAGGCCTCACCTAATGAAAAACTGTTTTTT. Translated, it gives CASSPGQASPNEKLFF.